This TCR beta chain was sequenced for a study of shared clonotypes between healthy human individuals. Study context: A donor's plate count was three for CD4 naive and three for CD4 memory; CD8 naive had two and CD8 memory one.

Division of CD4+ cells produced a CD45RA+ naive subset and a CD45RA-negative memory subset. The CDR3 has 15 residues. Germline CDR1 is SGHTA and CDR2 is FQGNSA. The ends were cut back, 1 base at V and 2 bases at J, with 12 bases in the middle. In regard to this clone: Its target is unknown.

Study-level results: Collection of samples was limited to blood; tissue repertoires likely differ.

Method: immunoSEQ multiplex PCR; TCRdb's copy keeps in-frame clones and lacks some. This repertoire shows roughly 500,000 clones, 90% to 97% found once; its top ten account for approximately 0.06%. This chain joins TRBV7-2 and TRBJ2-7; a possible D gene is TRBD1 (5 bases). Sequencing was done on a sample of naive CD4+ T cells sorted from blood. Specified subset: CD45RA+ positively selected. This TCR was recovered from a woman in her twenties or thirties in good health. CDR3 protein: CASSLVYRRPYEQYF. CDR3 DNA sequence: TGTGCCAGCAGCTTAGTTTACAGGCGTCCCTACGAGCAGTACTTC.